The rows below give T cell receptor beta chains drawn from one sample of a study of blood T cell repertoires in COVID-19. Method: immunoSEQ multiplex PCR; TCRdb's copy keeps in-frame clones and lacks some. The sample records tens of thousands of clones, over 60% being singletons. The material sequenced was peripheral blood. Every receptor here comes from a man between 65 and 85 years old with COVID-19, enrolled during active disease. Each CDR3 is given with its conserved first and last residue. The order of the fields is D gene, clone size, J gene, V gene, CDR3 DNA, CDR3 protein. The D gene is left open where the match is weak. The size entry is marked missing in some rows and otherwise reads once, few, many or a size class.

TRBD1 | - | TRBJ1-1 | TRBV3-1/TRBV3-2 | TGTGCCAGCAGCCAGATGGACAGGACTCAAGCTTTCTTT | CASSQMDRTQAFF
TRBD1 | - | TRBJ2-2 | TRBV2 | TGTGCCAGCAGCCGGGACAGCACCGGGGAGCTGTTTTTT | CASSRDSTGELFF
TRBD2 | - | TRBJ2-5 | TRBV28 | TGTGCCAGCAGTTTAAAGTCCCGAGGTCCTACGTGGGCGGGGGATGAAGAGACCCAGTACTTC | CASSLKSRGPTWAGDEETQYF
TRBD1 | few | TRBJ1-1 | TRBV14 | TGTGCCAGCAGCCAAGTGACAGGGCTGAGCACTGAAGCTTTCTTT | CASSQVTGLSTEAFF
- | - | TRBJ2-7 | TRBV7-3 | TGTGCCAGCAGCCCCGGTGAGGGAGAGCAGTACTTC | CASSPGEGEQYF
TRBD2 | many | TRBJ2-7 | TRBV10-3 | TGTGCCATCAGTGGTCGACTAGCGGAGTACGAGCAGTACTTC | CAISGRLAEYEQYF
- | - | TRBJ2-7 | TRBV28 | TGTGCCAGCAGTTCCTCCAGTAACGAGCAGTACTTC | CASSSSSNEQYF
TRBD1 | - | TRBJ1-2 | TRBV27 | TGTGCCAGCACTAAGACAGGGGGCTCGGGCTACACCTTC | CASTKTGGSGYTF
TRBD1 | - | TRBJ1-1 | TRBV5-8 | TGTGCCAGCAGCTTGGACAGGGGGAACACTGAAGCTTTCTTT | CASSLDRGNTEAFF
- | - | TRBJ1-1 | TRBV6-2/TRBV6-3 | TGTGCCAGCAGCCAGGTCGGCGGGGGGCCCGCTGAAGCTTTCTTT | CASSQVGGGPAEAFF
- | - | TRBJ2-1 | TRBV29-1 | TGCAGCGCCCAACGCCGGGACTCATACAATGAGCAGTTCTTC | CSAQRRDSYNEQFF
- | - | TRBJ1-4 | TRBV5-1 | TGCGCCAGCAGCCTGGACGGGGGATTTCGACTGTTTTTT | CASSLDGGFRLFF
- | - | TRBJ1-4 | TRBV4-3 | TGCGCCAGCAGCCAAGAAGAGTGGGGAGAGCTGTTTTTT | CASSQEEWGELFF
- | - | TRBJ1-5 | TRBV28 | TGTGCCAGCAGTTACCCCGGGGGGAGCAATCAGCCCCAGCATTTT | CASSYPGGSNQPQHF
- | once | TRBJ1-4 | TRBV5-1 | TGCGCCAGCAGCTCGGCGGACAGTAATGAAAAACTGTTTTTT | CASSSADSNEKLFF
TRBD1 | - | TRBJ2-7 | TRBV20-1 | TGCAGTGCTAGTAACCCCCAATCGGGACAGGGCTCCTACGAGCAGTACTTC | CSASNPQSGQGSYEQYF
TRBD1 | few | TRBJ1-1 | TRBV4-1 | TGCGCCAGCAGCCAAGATTGGACAGGGGGATGGAACACTGAAGCTTTCTTT | CASSQDWTGGWNTEAFF
- | few | TRBJ2-5 | TRBV2 | TGTGCCAGCACCAGGCAAGAGACCCAGTACTTC | CASTRQETQYF
- | few | TRBJ2-2 | TRBV19 | TGTGCCAGTAGGATTCTAGCGAGCGCCGGGGAGCTGTTTTTT | CASRILASAGELFF
- | - | TRBJ2-7 | TRBV6-5 | TGTGCCAGCAGTTACCCTTGGGGGGAGAGGAAGGGCGAGCAGTACTTC | CASSYPWGERKGEQYF
TRBD2 | - | TRBJ2-1 | TRBV5-5 | TGTGCCAGCAGCTCCGGGACTAGCGGGATCCCGTTAGGGGTCTTC | CASSSGTSGIPLGVF
- | - | TRBJ2-7 | TRBV28 | TGTGCCAGCAGTACCCCCCGGGACAACTCCTACGAGCAGTACTTC | CASSTPRDNSYEQYF
TRBD1 | few | TRBJ1-4 | TRBV30 | TGTGCCTGGAGTTCGACAGGGGCTAATGAAAAACTGTTTTTT | CAWSSTGANEKLFF
- | - | TRBJ2-3 | TRBV21-1 | TGTGCCAGCAGCCCCCCCAGCCTAAAGTTACACAGGGATACAGATACGCAGTATTTT | CASSPPSLKLHRDTDTQYF
- | - | TRBJ1-6 | TRBV4-1 | TGCGCCAGCAGCCAAGATCGCGTACCCCTCCACTTT | CASSQDRVPLHF
TRBD2 | - | TRBJ2-7 | TRBV28 | TGTGCCAGCAGTTTATCCCCAGGGAGGGTTTACGAGCAGTACTTC | CASSLSPGRVYEQYF